This TCR beta chain was identified during a study of monozygotic twins with inflammatory bowel disease. Study-level points and caveats: Twins with IBD had fewer clonotypes in common with others than healthy twins, particularly during disease activity. Twin concordance left repertoire similarity unchanged, with limited power a possible explanation for this lack of difference.

About this clonotype: What it binds is not known.

Isolation of total RNA was performed on whole blood, with no prior T cell sorting. Addition of UMIs with a 6-nucleotide sample barcode was achieved by template switching. TCRdb reprocessed the 5' RACE reads and keeps a single row for each CDR3 protein, giving no DNA. The data show some 90,000 distinct CDR3 sequences, and the top ten clones hold around 7%. The sample was blood. This receptor was identified in a human donor with ulcerative colitis or Crohn's disease, or a healthy co-twin of an affected twin (not recorded which).

CDR3 in amino acids: CASSVGGLTAEKLFF. The gene calls are TRBV5-1 and TRBJ1-4; TCRdb calls TRBD1, which cannot be checked without DNA. The CDR3 has 15 residues. From germline, CDR1 is SGHRS and CDR2 YFSETQ.